The sequence of this T cell receptor (beta chain) was determined in a study of T cell changes during pregnancy in multiple sclerosis. The assay was immunoSEQ multiplex PCR, and TCRdb's table has in-frame clones only and misses some. This sample carries more than 85,000 clones, 94% of them seen once, and the ten largest clones take about 0.9%. The CDR3 spans 14 residues. The germline V gene has CDR1 GTSNPN and CDR2 SVGIG (reference sequence). Trimming pared 0 bases from V and 0 bases from J, leaving 9 bases between. Sequenced material: peripheral blood, taken before pregnancy. The TCR comes from a female donor with multiple sclerosis, enrolled in a pregnancy study. The gene calls are TRBV30 and TRBJ2-7; D call uncertain. The CDR3 bases are TGTGCCTGGAGTGTAGAGGAAACCTCCTACGAGCAGTACTTC. Its translation: CAWSVEETSYEQYF.